Listed here is a single TCR beta chain. V was cut by 1 base and J by 10 bases, with 19 bases left in between. The length of the CDR3 is 15 residues. Germline CDR1 LGHNA, CDR2 YNFKEQ. The entry originates in a study of blood T cell repertoires in COVID-19. Study-level information: Sources were T cells, B-cell-depleted T cells, or PBMCs; the material itself was cDNA or gDNA.

Using immunoSEQ multiplex PCR, the repertoire was profiled, and TCRdb retains in-frame clones only, with some absent. The data hold a few hundred thousand clones, with about 87% observed a single time. V is TRBV4-2 and J is TRBJ1-2; possible D gene TRBD1, 6 bases. The specimen was peripheral blood. This sequence originates from a woman in her 50s with COVID-19, enrolled during active disease. In DNA form, the CDR3 reads TGTGCCAGCAGCCAAGTACAGGACAGCCGGTTTAACTACACCTTC. It encodes CASSQVQDSRFNYTF.